The present T cell receptor (beta chain) was sequenced within a study of cytomegalovirus exposure and HLA in healthy donors. Use of 60 Vbeta and 13 Jbeta primers characterized the PCR. The data were produced by immunoSEQ multiplex PCR, yet TCRdb's version contains in-frame clones alone and is incomplete. The data show about 26,000 clones, with approximately 70% seen just once and approximately 4% held by the top ten. This CDR3 comprises 13 residues. With 1 base removed from V and 15 bases from J, the gap between germline ends came to 16 bases. Looked up from germline, CDR1 is LNHDA and CDR2 is SQIVND (reference sequence).

The sequence was obtained from a woman between 45 and 60 years old in good health and CMV-seronegative. Sequenced material: PBMCs. V is TRBV19 and J is TRBJ2-1, with D perhaps matching TRBD2 (5 bases). DNA of the CDR3: TGTGCCAGTAGTATAGGGACCGGGAAGTGGCGGTTCTTC. Encoded protein: CASSIGTGKWRFF. The full variable domain, completed using reference TRBV19 and TRBJ2-1, is DGGITQSPKYLFRKEGQNVTLSCEQNLNHDAMYWYRQDPGQGLRLIYYSQIVNDFQKGDIAEGYSVSREKKESFPLTVTSAQKNPTAFYLCASSIGTGKWRFFGPGTRLTVL.